The 20 T cell receptor beta chains below were found in one sample sequenced in a study of T-cell reconstitution after alpha-beta-depleted transplantation in children. Unique molecular identifiers were incorporated when the TCRbeta library was constructed. Via MiXCR, TCRdb re-called the PCR reads, giving one row per CDR3 protein. The table records about 610,000 distinct CDR3 sequences, more than 20% of them present only once. This sample comprised PBMCs, obtained before TCRalphabeta/CD19-depleted stem cell transplant. These receptors came from a boy younger than two with Wiskott-Aldrich syndrome, due to receive a stem cell transplant.

About this clonotype itself: Relative to the germline gene, one junction end is altered; a read error may explain this. CDR3 residues: CSVTGGTSSRANVLTF. In DNA form, the CDR3 reads TGCAGCGTGACAGGGGGCACCTCCTCTCGGGCCAACGTCCTGACTTTC. The chain couples TRBV29-1 to TRBJ2-6; 10 bases agree with TRBD1. Germline V gene data show CDR1 as SQVTM and CDR2 as ANQGSEA. The CDR3 is made up of 16 amino acids.

The chain has TRBV12-3 or TRBV12-4 and TRBJ2-3; 9 bases match TRBD1. V shed 1 base, J shed 4 bases, and the junction held 3 bases outside the gene matches. This CDR3 is 15 amino acids long. In DNA form, the CDR3 reads TGTGCCAGCAGTTTAGGGGACAGGGTACCAGATACGCAGTATTTT. This gives the protein CASSLGDRVPDTQYF.

This clonotype occurred a few times. The gene calls are TRBV12-3 or TRBV12-4 and TRBJ1-2; no clear D gene. The CDR3 has 12 residues. V was cut by 6 bases and J by 11 bases, with 16 bases left in between. The DNA of the CDR3 is TGTGCCAGCAGCCAACTGCCCCGGGATTACACCTTC. It encodes CASSQLPRDYTF.

This clonotype was counted only a few times. J is TRBJ2-1 and V is TRBV15; 9 positions match TRBD1. With 3 bases clipped from V and 8 bases from J, the junction kept 14 bases outside the gene matches. The CDR3 covers 17 residues. CDR1 and CDR2 from the germline V gene are LNHNV and YYDKDF (reference sequence). The CDR3 loop is CATSSDSGTGSGYEQFF. The CDR3 DNA reads TGTGCCACCAGCAGTGACTCCGGGACAGGGAGCGGGTATGAGCAGTTCTTC.

This clonotype has just one count. The V call is TRBV5-1, the J call TRBJ1-5; 9 nucleotides match TRBD1. The CDR3 sequence is 16 residues long. J gave up 4 bases and V 1 base, and 6 bases lay outside the gene matches. The germline gives CDR1 SGHRS, CDR2 YFSETQ. The CDR3 nucleotides read TGCGCCAGCAGCTTGACCGGGACAGGGCCTAATCAGCCCCAGCATTTT. The encoded protein is CASSLTGTGPNQPQHF. Filled out from reference TRBV5-1 and TRBJ1-5, the complete variable domain reads KAGVTQTPRYLIKTRGQQVTLSCSPISGHRSVSWYQQTPGQGLQFLFEYFSETQRNKGNFPGRFSGRQFSNSRSEMNVSTLELGDSALYLCASSLTGTGPNQPQHFGDGTRLSIL.

This sequence joins TRBV9 and TRBJ2-3; no clear D gene. The V end was cut by 0 bases, the J end by 2 bases, with 10 bases between. Germline V gives CDR1 SGDLS, CDR2 YYNGEE. The CDR3 consists of 15 residues. In DNA, the CDR3 is TGTGCCAGCAGCGTAGCTCCGGCTCCCACAGATACGCAGTATTTT. This encodes CASSVAPAPTDTQYF.

A few counts support this clonotype. The CDR3 DNA follows: TGTGCCAGCAGTGACATTAGCGGCACGAATGAGCAGTTCTTC. This encodes CASSDISGTNEQFF. The rearrangement links TRBV2 to TRBJ2-1; D may be TRBD2 (6 bases). Germline CDR1 is SNHLY and CDR2 is FYNNEI. V lost 3 bases to trimming and J lost 7 bases, with 13 bases between them. This CDR3 is 14 amino acids long.

The DNA for the CDR3 is TGTGCCAGCAGGAGCCGGGGGTCCGGAACAGATACGCAGTATTTT. Its protein product is CASRSRGSGTDTQYF. This chain connects TRBV7-2 to TRBJ2-3; D might be TRBD2 (6 bases). V dropped 6 bases and J dropped 3 bases, with 16 bases sitting between them. Germline values: CDR1 SGHTA, CDR2 FQGNSA. The CDR3 sequence is 15 residues long.

V and J are TRBV5-4 and TRBJ2-2; tentative D call: TRBD2 (6 bases). Looked up from germline, CDR1 is SGHNT and CDR2 is YYREEE (reference sequence). The V end was cut by 4 bases, the J end by 6 bases, with 13 bases between. The CDR3 runs 14 residues. In DNA, the CDR3 is TGTGCCAGCAGCCGGGACTCAATGGCCGGGGAGCTGTTTTTT. Amino acid sequence: CASSRDSMAGELFF.

The chain is built from TRBV28 and TRBJ1-1; TRBD1 aligns across 8 bases. The trim removed 3 bases at V and 2 bases at J, leaving 5 bases unmatched. The germline gives CDR1 MDHEN, CDR2 SYDVKM. The CDR3 has 15 amino acids. The CDR3 spells CASSFTDRDNTEAFF. CDR3 nucleotides: TGTGCCAGCAGTTTTACGGACAGGGATAACACTGAAGCTTTCTTT.

This chain uses TRBV7-9 with TRBJ2-1; D may correspond to TRBD1 or TRBD2 (5 bases each). Between the trimmed V and J ends, which lost 5 bases and 7 bases, there was a span of 15 bases. Per the germline V gene, CDR1 is SEHNR and CDR2 is FQNEAQ (reference sequence). CDR3 size: 14 residues. The CDR3 reads CASSPGTHVNEQFF. The DNA for the CDR3 is TGTGCCAGCAGCCCCGGGACCCACGTAAATGAGCAGTTCTTC.

This rearrangement joins TRBV5-5 to TRBJ2-3; TRBD2 is a possible D gene (5 bases). The CDR3 length is 14 residues. V was shortened by 2 bases and J by 2 bases, with 9 bases between the two germline ends. Germline assignment: CDR1 SGHKS and CDR2 YYEKEE (reference sequence). The CDR3 protein is CASSFRGDTDTQYF. CDR3 nucleotide sequence: TGTGCCAGCAGCTTTCGGGGTGACACAGATACGCAGTATTTT.

This clonotype was counted a few times. The chain is built from TRBV29-1 and TRBJ2-5; the D gene is possibly TRBD2 (6 bases). The CDR3 length is 12 residues. Trimming shortened V by 6 bases and J by 1 base, and 9 bases separated the two germline ends. Germline loops: CDR1 SQVTM, CDR2 ANQGSEA. The CDR3, as DNA: TGCAGCGTGCGGGACGTCCAAGAGACCCAGTACTTC. Its translation: CSVRDVQETQYF.

The rearrangement joins TRBV7-3 to TRBJ2-1; TRBD2 agrees at 7 bases. The CDR3 is 15 residues long. From germline, CDR1 is SGHTA and CDR2 FQGTGA. Trimming removed 6 bases from V and 4 bases from J; junction bases left unmatched: 9. The CDR3 reads CASSSSGTPYNEQFF. As DNA, the CDR3 is TGTGCCAGCAGTTCAAGCGGGACTCCTTACAATGAGCAGTTCTTC.

The chain uses TRBV20-1 and TRBJ2-7; D is unresolved. The germline V gene has CDR1 DFQATT and CDR2 SNEGSKA (reference sequence). The ends were cut back, 4 bases at V and 1 base at J, with 11 bases in the middle. The CDR3 runs to 13 residues. This CDR3 reads CSAIRDLSYEQYF. CDR3 nucleotide sequence: TGCAGTGCTATTAGGGATCTTTCCTACGAGCAGTACTTC.

The chain recombines TRBV5-5 with TRBJ1-3; tentatively, D is TRBD1 (6 bases). CDR1 is SGHKS, CDR2 YYEKEE, per germline (reference sequence). Trimming removed 4 bases at V and 2 bases at J, with 10 bases between. This CDR3 contains 14 residues. CDR3 nucleotide sequence: TGTGCCAGCAGCGTACAGGGTCCTGGAAACACCATATATTTT. This gives the protein CASSVQGPGNTIYF.

This clonotype was found a few times. The V and J genes are TRBV2 and TRBJ2-3; TRBD2 matches 8 bases. Germline trimming cut 5 bases from V and 2 bases from J; bases unmatched to any gene: 3. The CDR3 extends over 14 amino acids. Germline V lookup: CDR1 SNHLY, CDR2 FYNNEI. Written as DNA, the CDR3 is TGTGCCAGCAGTCAGGGACTAGACACAGATACGCAGTATTTT. Translating it yields CASSQGLDTDTQYF.

This clonotype was counted only a few times. The rearrangement joins TRBV20-1 to TRBJ2-5; TRBD1 aligns across 8 bases. The CDR3 covers 13 residues. The germline gives CDR1 DFQATT, CDR2 SNEGSKA (reference sequence). Germline trimming cut 3 bases from V and 4 bases from J; bases unmatched to any gene: 4. The CDR3 is CSARPTGVETQYF. In DNA form, the CDR3 reads TGCAGTGCTAGGCCGACAGGGGTAGAGACCCAGTACTTC.

This clonotype was seen a few times. The chain has TRBV28 and TRBJ2-3; D is tentatively TRBD1 or TRBD2 (5 bases each). The V gene's germline CDR1 is MDHEN and CDR2 SYDVKM. The V and J ends lost 10 bases and 8 bases respectively, with 19 bases between them. The CDR3 contains 13 residues. DNA for the CDR3: TGTGCCAACAAGGGACCTTACCTAGGTACGCAGTATTTT. Translation: CANKGPYLGTQYF.

The V and J genes are TRBV5-1 and TRBJ2-1; 8 bases are shared with TRBD2. The CDR3 runs 16 residues. Per germline, CDR1 SGHRS and CDR2 YFSETQ. V gave up 1 base and J gave up 7 bases; unmatched junction bases: 10. The CDR3, as DNA: TGCGCCAGCAGCTTGTGGTCCGGGAGGGCCAGTAATGAGCAGTTCTTC. Translation gives CASSLWSGRASNEQFF.